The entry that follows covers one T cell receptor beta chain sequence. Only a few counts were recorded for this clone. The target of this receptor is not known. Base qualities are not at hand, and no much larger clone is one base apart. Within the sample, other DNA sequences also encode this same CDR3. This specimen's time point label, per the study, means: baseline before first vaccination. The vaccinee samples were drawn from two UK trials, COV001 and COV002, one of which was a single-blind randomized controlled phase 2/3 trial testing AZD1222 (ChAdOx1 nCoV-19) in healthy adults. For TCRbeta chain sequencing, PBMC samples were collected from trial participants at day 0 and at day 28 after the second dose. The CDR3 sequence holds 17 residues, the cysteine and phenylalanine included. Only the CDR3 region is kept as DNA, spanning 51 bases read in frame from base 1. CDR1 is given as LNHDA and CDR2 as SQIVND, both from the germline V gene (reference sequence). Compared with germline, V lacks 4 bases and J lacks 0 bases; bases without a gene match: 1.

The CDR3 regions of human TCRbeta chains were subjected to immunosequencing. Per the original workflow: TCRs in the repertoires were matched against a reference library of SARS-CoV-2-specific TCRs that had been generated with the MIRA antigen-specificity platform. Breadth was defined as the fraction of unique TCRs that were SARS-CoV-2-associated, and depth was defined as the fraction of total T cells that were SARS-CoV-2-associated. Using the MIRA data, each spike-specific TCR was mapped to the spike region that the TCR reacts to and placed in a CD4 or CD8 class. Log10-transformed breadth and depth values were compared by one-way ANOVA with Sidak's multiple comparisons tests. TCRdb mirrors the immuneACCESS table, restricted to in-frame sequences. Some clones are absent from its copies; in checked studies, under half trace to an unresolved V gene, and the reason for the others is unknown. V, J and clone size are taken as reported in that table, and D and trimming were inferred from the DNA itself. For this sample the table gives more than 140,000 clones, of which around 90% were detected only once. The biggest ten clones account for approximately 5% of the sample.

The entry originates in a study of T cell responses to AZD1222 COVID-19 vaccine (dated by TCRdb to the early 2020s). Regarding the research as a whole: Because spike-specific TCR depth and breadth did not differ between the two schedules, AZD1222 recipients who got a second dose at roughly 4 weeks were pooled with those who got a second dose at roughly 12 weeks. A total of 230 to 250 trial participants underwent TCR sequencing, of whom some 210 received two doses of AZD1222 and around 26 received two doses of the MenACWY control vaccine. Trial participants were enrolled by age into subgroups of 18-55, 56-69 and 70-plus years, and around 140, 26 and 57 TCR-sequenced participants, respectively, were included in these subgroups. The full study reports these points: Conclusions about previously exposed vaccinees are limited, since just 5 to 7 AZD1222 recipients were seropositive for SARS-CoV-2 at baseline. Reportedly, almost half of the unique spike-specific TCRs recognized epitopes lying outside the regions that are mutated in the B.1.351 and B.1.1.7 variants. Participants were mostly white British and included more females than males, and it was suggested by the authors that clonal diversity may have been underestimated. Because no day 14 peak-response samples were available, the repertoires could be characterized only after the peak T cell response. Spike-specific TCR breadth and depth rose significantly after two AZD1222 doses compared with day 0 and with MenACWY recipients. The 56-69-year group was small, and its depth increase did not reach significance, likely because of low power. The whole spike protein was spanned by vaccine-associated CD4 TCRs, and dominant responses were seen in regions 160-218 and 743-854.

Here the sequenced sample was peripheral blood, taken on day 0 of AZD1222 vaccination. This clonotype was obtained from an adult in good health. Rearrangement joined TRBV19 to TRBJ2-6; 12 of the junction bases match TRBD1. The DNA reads TGTGCCAGTAGTACGGGACAGGGGGCCTCTGGGGCCAACGTCCTGACTTTC. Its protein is CASSTGQGASGANVLTF.